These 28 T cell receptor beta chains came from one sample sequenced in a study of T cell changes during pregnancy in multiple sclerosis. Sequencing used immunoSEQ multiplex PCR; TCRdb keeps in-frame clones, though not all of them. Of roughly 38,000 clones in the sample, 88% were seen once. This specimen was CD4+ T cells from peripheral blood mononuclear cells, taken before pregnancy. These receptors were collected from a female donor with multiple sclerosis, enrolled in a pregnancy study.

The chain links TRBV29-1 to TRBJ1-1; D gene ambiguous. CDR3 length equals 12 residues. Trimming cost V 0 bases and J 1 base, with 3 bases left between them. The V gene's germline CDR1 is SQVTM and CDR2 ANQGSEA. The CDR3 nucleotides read TGCAGCGTTGAAGATAGGAACACTGAAGCTTTCTTT. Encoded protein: CSVEDRNTEAFF. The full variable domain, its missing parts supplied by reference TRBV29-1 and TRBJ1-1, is SAVISQKPSRDICQRGTSLTIQCQVDSQVTMMFWYRQQPGQSLTLIATANQGSEATYESGFVIDKFPISRPNLTFSTLTVSNMSPEDSSIYLCSVEDRNTEAFFGQGTRLTVV.

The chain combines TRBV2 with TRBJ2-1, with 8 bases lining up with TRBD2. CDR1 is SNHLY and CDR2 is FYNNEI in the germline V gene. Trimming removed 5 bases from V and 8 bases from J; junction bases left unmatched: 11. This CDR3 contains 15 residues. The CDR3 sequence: CASSPVAGTIDEQFF. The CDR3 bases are TGTGCCAGCAGTCCTGTAGCGGGGACTATCGATGAGCAGTTCTTC.

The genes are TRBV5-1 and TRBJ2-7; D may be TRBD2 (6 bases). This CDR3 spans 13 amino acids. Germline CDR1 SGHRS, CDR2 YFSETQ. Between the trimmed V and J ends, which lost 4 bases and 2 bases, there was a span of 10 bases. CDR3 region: CASSPGVTYEQYF. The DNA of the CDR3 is TGCGCCAGCAGCCCGGGAGTAACCTACGAGCAGTACTTC.

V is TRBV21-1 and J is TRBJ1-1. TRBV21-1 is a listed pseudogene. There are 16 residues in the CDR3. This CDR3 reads CASSKDLRGENTEAFF. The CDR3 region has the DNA TGTGCCAGCAGCAAAGATTTACGGGGGGAAAACACTGAAGCTTTCTTT.

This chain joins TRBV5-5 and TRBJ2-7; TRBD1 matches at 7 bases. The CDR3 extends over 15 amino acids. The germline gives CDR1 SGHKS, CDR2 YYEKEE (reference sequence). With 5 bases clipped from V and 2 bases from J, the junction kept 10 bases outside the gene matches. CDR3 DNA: TGTGCCAGCAGGCTTGGGGTGGGACAGACCTACGAGCAGTACTTC. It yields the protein CASRLGVGQTYEQYF.

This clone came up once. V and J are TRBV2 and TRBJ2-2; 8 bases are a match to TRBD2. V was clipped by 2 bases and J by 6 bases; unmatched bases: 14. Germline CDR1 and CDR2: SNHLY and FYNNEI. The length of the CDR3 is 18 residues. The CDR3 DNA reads TGTGCCAGCAGTGAATACCCAGCGGGGGTATATATGGCCGGGGAGCTGTTTTTT. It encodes CASSEYPAGVYMAGELFF.

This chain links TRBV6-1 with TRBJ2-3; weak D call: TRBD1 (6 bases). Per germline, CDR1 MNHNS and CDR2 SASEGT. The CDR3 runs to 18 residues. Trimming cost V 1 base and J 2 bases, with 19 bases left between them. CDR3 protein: CASSEEGVRSSYTDTQYF. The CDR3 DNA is TGTGCCAGCAGTGAAGAGGGGGTGCGCTCTTCCTACACAGATACGCAGTATTTT.

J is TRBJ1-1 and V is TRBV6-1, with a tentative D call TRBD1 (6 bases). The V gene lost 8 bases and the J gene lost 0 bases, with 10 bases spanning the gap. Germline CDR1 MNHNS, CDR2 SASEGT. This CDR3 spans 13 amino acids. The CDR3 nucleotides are TGTGCCAGCGGGGGCCAGGTGAACACTGAAGCTTTCTTT. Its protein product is CASGGQVNTEAFF.

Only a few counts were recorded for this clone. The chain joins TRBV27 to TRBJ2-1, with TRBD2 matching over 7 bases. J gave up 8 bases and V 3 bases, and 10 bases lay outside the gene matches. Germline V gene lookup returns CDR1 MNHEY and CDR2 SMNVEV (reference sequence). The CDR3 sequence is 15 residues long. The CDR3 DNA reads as TGTGCCAGCAGTTTGGGGAGGGGAATGGACTATGAGCAGTTCTTC. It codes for CASSLGRGMDYEQFF.

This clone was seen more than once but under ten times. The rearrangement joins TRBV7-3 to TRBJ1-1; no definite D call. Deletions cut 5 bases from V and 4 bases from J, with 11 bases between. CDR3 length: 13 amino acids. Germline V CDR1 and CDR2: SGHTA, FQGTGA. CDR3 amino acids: CASSPGLGTEAFF. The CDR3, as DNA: TGTGCCAGCAGCCCAGGATTGGGCACTGAAGCTTTCTTT.

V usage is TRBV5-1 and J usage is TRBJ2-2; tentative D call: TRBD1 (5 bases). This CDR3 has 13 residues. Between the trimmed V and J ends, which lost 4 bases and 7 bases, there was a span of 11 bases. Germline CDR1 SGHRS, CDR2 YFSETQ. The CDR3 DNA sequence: TGCGCCAGCAGCGTACAGGTTGACGGGGAGCTGTTTTTT. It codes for CASSVQVDGELFF.

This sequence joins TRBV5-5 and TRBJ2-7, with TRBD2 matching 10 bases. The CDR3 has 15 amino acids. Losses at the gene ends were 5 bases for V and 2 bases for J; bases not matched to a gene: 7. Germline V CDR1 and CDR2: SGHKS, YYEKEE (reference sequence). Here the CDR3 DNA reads TGTGCCAGCAGTTTAGCGGGAGGTCCTGCCTACGAGCAGTACTTC. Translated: CASSLAGGPAYEQYF.

The CDR3 sequence is CASSHRDRGTEAFF. The CDR3 nucleotides are TGCGCCAGCAGCCACCGGGACAGGGGAACTGAAGCTTTCTTT. V gene TRBV5-1 combines with J gene TRBJ1-1, with 10 bases identical to TRBD1. Germline lookup yields CDR1 SGHRS and CDR2 YFSETQ. After removal of 4 bases from V and 5 bases from J, the junction contained 5 bases not matched to a gene. CDR3 length: 14 amino acids.

The CDR3 nucleotides are TGTGCCAGCAGTGAATTGGCTAGCGGGAGGAGCTACAATGAGCAGTTCTTC. Its protein is CASSELASGRSYNEQFF. This rearrangement joins TRBV2 to TRBJ2-1, with 11 bases fitting TRBD2. Germline V gives CDR1 SNHLY, CDR2 FYNNEI. V shed 2 bases, J shed 3 bases, and the junction held 6 bases outside the gene matches. CDR3 length: 17 residues.

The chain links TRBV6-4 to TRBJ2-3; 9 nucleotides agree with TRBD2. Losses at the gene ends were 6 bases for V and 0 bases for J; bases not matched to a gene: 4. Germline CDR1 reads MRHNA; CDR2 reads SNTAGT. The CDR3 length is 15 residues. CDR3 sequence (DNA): TGTGCCAGCAGCTGGCTAGCGGGGAGCACAGATACGCAGTATTTT. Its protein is CASSWLAGSTDTQYF.

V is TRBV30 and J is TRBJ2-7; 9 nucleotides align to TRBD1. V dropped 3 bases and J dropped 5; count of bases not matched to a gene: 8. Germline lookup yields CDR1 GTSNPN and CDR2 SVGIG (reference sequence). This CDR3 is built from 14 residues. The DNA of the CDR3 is TGTGCCTGGAGGGCACCGGGACAGGGTCACGAGCAGTACTTC. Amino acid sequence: CAWRAPGQGHEQYF.

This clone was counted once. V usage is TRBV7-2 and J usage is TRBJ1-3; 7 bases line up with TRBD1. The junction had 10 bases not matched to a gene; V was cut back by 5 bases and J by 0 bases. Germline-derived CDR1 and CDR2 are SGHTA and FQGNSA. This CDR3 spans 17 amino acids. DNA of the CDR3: TGTGCCAGCAGCACCCTTCCGGGACAGAGCTCTGGAAACACCATATATTTT. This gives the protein CASSTLPGQSSGNTIYF.

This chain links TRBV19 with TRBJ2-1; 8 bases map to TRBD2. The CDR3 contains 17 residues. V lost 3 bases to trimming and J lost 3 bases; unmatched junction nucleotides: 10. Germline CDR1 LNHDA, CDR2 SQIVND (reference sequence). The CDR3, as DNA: TGTGCCAGTAGTATGTCCCTCTCAGCGGGGGTCTACAATGAGCAGTTCTTC. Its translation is CASSMSLSAGVYNEQFF.

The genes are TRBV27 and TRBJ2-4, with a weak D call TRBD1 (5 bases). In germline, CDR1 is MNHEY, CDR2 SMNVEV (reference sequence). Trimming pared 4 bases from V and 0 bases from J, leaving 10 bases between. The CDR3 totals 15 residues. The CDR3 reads CASSYRTLAKNIQYF. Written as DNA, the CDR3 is TGTGCCAGCAGTTACAGGACGCTAGCCAAAAACATTCAGTACTTC.

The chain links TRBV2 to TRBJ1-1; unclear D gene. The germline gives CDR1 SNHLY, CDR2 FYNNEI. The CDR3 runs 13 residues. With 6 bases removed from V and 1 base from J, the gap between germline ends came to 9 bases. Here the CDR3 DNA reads TGTGCCAGCAGCCCGACGGGGAACACTGAAGCTTTCTTT. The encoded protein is CASSPTGNTEAFF.

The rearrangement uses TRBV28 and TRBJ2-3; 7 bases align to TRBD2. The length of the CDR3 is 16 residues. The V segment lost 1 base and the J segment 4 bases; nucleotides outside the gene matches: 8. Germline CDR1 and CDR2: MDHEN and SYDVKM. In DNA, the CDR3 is TGTGCCAGCAGTTTATTAGGCGGGAGTTTCGCAGATACGCAGTATTTT. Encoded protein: CASSLLGGSFADTQYF. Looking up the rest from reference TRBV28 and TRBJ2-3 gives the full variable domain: DVKVTQSSRYLVKRTGEKVFLECVQDMDHENMFWYRQDPGLGLRLIYFSYDVKMKEKGDIPEGYSVSREKKERFSLILESASTNQTSMYLCASSLLGGSFADTQYFGPGTRLTVL.

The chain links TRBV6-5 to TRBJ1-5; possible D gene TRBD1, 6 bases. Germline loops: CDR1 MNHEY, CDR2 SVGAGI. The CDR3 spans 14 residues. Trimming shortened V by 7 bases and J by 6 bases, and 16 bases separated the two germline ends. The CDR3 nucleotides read TGTGCCAGCACTTCAGGGACATGGATTCAGCCCCAGCATTTT. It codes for CASTSGTWIQPQHF.

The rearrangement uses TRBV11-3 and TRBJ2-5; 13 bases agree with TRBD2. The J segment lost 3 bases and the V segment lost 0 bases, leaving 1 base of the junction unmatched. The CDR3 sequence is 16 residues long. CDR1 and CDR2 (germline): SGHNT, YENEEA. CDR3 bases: TGTGCCAGCAGCTTAGAGGGGACTAGCGGGAAAGAGACCCAGTACTTC. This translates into CASSLEGTSGKETQYF.

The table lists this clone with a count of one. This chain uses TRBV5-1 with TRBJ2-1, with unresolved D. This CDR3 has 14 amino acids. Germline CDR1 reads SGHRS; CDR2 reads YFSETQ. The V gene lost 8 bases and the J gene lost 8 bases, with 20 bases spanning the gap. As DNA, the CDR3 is TGCGCCAGTTGTGGCGGCGTCGTGTACGATGAGCAGTTCTTC. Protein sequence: CASCGGVVYDEQFF.

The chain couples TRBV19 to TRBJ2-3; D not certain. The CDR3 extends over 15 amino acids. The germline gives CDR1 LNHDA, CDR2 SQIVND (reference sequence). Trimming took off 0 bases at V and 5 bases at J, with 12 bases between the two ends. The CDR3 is CASSIDWSRLDTQYF. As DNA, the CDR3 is TGTGCCAGTAGTATAGATTGGTCTAGACTAGATACGCAGTATTTT.

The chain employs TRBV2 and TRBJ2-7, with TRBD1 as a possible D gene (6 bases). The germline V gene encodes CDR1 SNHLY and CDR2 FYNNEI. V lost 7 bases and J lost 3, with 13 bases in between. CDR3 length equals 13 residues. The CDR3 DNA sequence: TGTGCCAGCATGGTAAACAGGGACTACGAGCAGTACTTC. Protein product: CASMVNRDYEQYF.

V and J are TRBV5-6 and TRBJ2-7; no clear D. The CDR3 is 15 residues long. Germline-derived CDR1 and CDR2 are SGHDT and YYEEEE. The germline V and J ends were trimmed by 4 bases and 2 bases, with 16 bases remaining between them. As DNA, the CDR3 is TGTGCCAGCAGCCATTATTCGACAAAGCCCTACGAGCAGTACTTC. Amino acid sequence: CASSHYSTKPYEQYF.

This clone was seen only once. The CDR3 bases are TGTGCCAGCAAAGAGGGACAGGGGGCGAGTGAGCAGTACTTC. Translating it yields CASKEGQGASEQYF. The chain combines TRBV6-5 with TRBJ2-7; 12 bases fit TRBD1. The CDR3 spans 14 residues. J gave up 7 bases and V 7 bases, and 8 bases lay outside the gene matches. From germline, CDR1 is MNHEY and CDR2 SVGAGI.